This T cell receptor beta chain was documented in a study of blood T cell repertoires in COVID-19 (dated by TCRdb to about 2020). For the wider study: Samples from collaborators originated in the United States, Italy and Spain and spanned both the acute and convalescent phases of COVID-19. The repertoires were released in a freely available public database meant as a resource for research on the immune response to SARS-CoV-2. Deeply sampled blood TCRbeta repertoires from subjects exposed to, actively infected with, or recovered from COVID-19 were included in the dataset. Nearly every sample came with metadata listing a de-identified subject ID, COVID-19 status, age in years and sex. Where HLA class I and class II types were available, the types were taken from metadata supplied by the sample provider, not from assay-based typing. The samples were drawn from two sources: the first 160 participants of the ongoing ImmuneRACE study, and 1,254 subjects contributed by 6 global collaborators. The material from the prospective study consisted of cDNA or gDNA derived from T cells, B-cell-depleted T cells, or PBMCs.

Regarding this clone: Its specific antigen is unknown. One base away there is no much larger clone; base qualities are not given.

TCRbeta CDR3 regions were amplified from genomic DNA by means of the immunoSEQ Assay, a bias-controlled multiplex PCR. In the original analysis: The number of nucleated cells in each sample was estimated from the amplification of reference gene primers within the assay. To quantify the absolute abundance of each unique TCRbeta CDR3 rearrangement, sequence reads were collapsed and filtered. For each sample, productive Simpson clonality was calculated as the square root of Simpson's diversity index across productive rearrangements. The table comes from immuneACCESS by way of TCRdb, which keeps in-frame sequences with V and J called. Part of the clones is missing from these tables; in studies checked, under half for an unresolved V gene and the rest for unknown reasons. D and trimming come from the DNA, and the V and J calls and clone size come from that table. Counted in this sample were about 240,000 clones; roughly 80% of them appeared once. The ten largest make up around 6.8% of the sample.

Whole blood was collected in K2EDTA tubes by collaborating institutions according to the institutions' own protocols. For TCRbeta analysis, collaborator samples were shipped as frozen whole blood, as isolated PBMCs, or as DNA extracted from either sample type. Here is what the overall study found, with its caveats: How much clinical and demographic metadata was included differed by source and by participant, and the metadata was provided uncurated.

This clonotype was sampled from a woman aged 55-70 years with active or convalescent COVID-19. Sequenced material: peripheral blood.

The CDR3 here reads CASSPQYGGDNQPQHF. The sequenced DNA is TGTGCCAGCAGCCCCCAATACGGAGGTGACAATCAGCCCCAGCATTTT. The chain was built from TRBV6-6 and TRBJ1-5; the D gene assignment is ambiguous. According to the germline V gene (reference sequence), CDR1 reads MNHNY and CDR2 reads SVGAGI. Taken from cysteine to phenylalanine, the CDR3 has 16 residues. Here the CDR3 DNA is all that survives: 48 bases in frame from base 1. Trimming at the junction amounts to 6 bases on V and 3 bases on J, and the germline ends lie 18 bases apart.